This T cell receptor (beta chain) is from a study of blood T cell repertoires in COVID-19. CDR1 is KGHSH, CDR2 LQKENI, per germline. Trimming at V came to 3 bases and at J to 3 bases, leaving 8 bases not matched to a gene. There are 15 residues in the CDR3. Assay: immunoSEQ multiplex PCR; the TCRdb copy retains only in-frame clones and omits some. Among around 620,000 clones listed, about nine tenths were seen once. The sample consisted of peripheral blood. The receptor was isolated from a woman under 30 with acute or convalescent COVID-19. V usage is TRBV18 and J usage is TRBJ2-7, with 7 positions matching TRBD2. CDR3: CASSPREIEVYEQYF. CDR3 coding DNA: TGTGCCAGCTCACCGCGGGAGATTGAGGTCTACGAGCAGTACTTC.